These 20 T cell receptor beta chains were all obtained from the same sample, sequenced in a study of T cell repertoires in cytomegalovirus infection. TCRdb used MiXCR to reprocess the reads, holding one entry per CDR3 protein. The data contain around 530,000 distinct CDR3 sequences, around 27% of them singletons. Sequencing was performed on PBMCs. All receptors come from a human donor in good health (CMV status not recorded). Some clones in this sample may be carry-over from other donors' samples.

This clonotype was detected a few times. This sequence joins TRBV24-1 and TRBJ1-2; no clear D gene. Germline assignment: CDR1 KGHDR and CDR2 SFDVKD. Trimming took 1 base from V and 3 from J, leaving 5 bases between them. The CDR3 is 13 amino acids. DNA for the CDR3: TGTGCCACCAGTGATTTTGGACACTATGGCTACACCTTC. It yields the protein CATSDFGHYGYTF.

This clonotype appeared a few times. The V and J genes are TRBV20-1 and TRBJ1-1; D gene ambiguous. Germline V gene sequence: CDR1 DFQATT, CDR2 SNEGSKA (reference sequence). V lost 2 bases, J lost 4 bases, and 8 bases lay in between. CDR3 length: 12 amino acids. DNA for the CDR3: TGCAGTGCTAGACCCTATGCCACTGAAGCTTTCTTT. Protein sequence: CSARPYATEAFF.

This clonotype was seen only a few times. The chain joins TRBV6-6 to TRBJ1-1; D might be TRBD1 (6 bases). Trimming cost V 6 bases and J 6 bases, with 14 bases left between them. CDR1 and CDR2 from the germline V gene are MNHNY and SVGAGI (reference sequence). This CDR3 spans 13 amino acids. CDR3 sequence reads: CASRTGIGAEAFF. Here the CDR3 DNA reads TGTGCCAGCAGGACAGGAATTGGGGCTGAAGCTTTCTTT.

This clonotype was counted only a few times. The chain links TRBV28 to TRBJ2-7; 7 bases match TRBD2. The CDR3 runs 13 residues. With 2 bases clipped from V and 6 bases from J, the junction kept 4 bases outside the gene matches. Germline lookup yields CDR1 MDHEN and CDR2 SYDVKM. The CDR3 DNA sequence: TGTGCCAGCAGTTTAAACCCGGGGGGCGAGCAGTACTTC. Its protein is CASSLNPGGEQYF.

This clonotype was seen more than once but under ten times. V usage is TRBV6-5 and J usage is TRBJ1-5; 7 bases map to TRBD1. The CDR3 extends over 13 amino acids. Germline V gene data show CDR1 as MNHEY and CDR2 as SVGAGI. The trim removed 2 bases at V and 7 bases at J, leaving 2 bases unmatched. This chain's CDR3 is CASSYDRAQPQHF. The CDR3, as DNA: TGTGCCAGCAGTTACGACAGGGCCCAGCCCCAGCATTTT.

In this sample, this clonotype turned up a few times. The chain is built from TRBV28 and TRBJ2-1, with 7 bases matching TRBD2. The CDR3 is 15 residues long. V lost 3 bases, J lost 6 bases, and 8 bases stayed unmatched. Germline V gene sequence: CDR1 MDHEN, CDR2 SYDVKM. CDR3 DNA sequence: TGTGCCAGCAGTTTGGGGAGGGCTGGGAGCAATGAGCAGTTCTTC. Its protein product is CASSLGRAGSNEQFF.

The rearrangement links TRBV11-3 to TRBJ1-4, with TRBD1 identical over 10 bases. This CDR3 has 17 residues. V lost 11 bases, J lost 7 bases, and 19 bases stayed unmatched. CDR1 and CDR2 from the germline V gene are SGHNT and YENEEA. The CDR3, as DNA: TGTGCCCACGGGACAGGGGCTTGTAAGTGTGATGGTGAAAAACTGTTTTTT. Amino acids: CAHGTGACKCDGEKLFF.

This chain links TRBV10-1 with TRBJ2-1; 13 bases align to TRBD2. Germline V gives CDR1 WNHNN, CDR2 SYGVQD (reference sequence). The CDR3 spans 16 residues. The ends lost 3 bases at V and 10 bases at J; junction bases unmatched: 9. CDR3 DNA: TGCGCCAGCAGTGATTTAGGACTAGCGGGAGCCAAGGAGCAGTTCTTC. Its protein is CASSDLGLAGAKEQFF.

This clonotype was seen only a few times. The genes are TRBV6-5 and TRBJ1-6; D may be TRBD1 (5 bases). There are 14 residues in the CDR3. V dropped 6 bases and J dropped 2 bases, with 8 bases sitting between them. Germline values: CDR1 MNHEY, CDR2 SVGAGI. The CDR3 here is CASSSGTYNSPLHF. Written as DNA, the CDR3 is TGTGCCAGCAGCTCAGGGACCTATAATTCACCCCTCCACTTT.

The V gene is TRBV19, the J gene TRBJ1-3; D is perhaps TRBD1 (6 bases). The V end was cut by 3 bases, the J end by 0 bases, with 15 bases between. The CDR3 is made up of 17 amino acids. CDR1 LNHDA and CDR2 SQIVND come from the germline V gene (reference sequence). The CDR3 protein is CASSIPDRLYSGNTIYF. In DNA, the CDR3 is TGTGCCAGTAGTATCCCCGACAGGCTATACTCTGGAAACACCATATATTTT.

The chain is built from TRBV14 and TRBJ2-1; D gene ambiguous. The CDR3 consists of 18 residues. V lost 0 bases and J 0 bases, leaving 15 bases between the germline ends. Per germline, CDR1 SGHDN and CDR2 FVKESK. In nucleotides, the CDR3 is TGTGCCAGCAGCCAAGATCGTCGGCTTACGAGCTCCTACAATGAGCAGTTCTTC. It specifies CASSQDRRLTSSYNEQFF.

The chain couples TRBV20-1 to TRBJ2-1; 7 bases are a match to TRBD2. Germline loops: CDR1 DFQATT, CDR2 SNEGSKA (reference sequence). J lost 9 bases, V lost 3 bases, and 5 bases had no gene match. The CDR3 contains 12 residues. The CDR3 nucleotides read TGCAGTGCTAGTCCCGGGGAGGGTGAGCAGTTCTTC. It codes for CSASPGEGEQFF.

The table lists this clonotype with a few counts. V gene TRBV7-8 combines with J gene TRBJ2-5, with 7 bases identical to TRBD1. V lost 8 bases and J lost 2; bases outside the gene matches: 8. From germline, CDR1 is SGHVS and CDR2 FQNEAQ. The CDR3 runs to 14 residues. As DNA, the CDR3 is TGTGCCAGCGGAAGTTGGGGACAGCAAGAGACCCAGTACTTC. The encoded protein is CASGSWGQQETQYF.

J is TRBJ1-1 and V is TRBV20-1, with D perhaps matching TRBD1 (5 bases). The ends were cut back, 1 base at V and 3 bases at J, with 12 bases in the middle. The CDR3 has 14 amino acids. CDR1 and CDR2 from the germline V gene are DFQATT and SNEGSKA (reference sequence). The CDR3 coding sequence is TGCAGTGCTAGAGTTGCAGGGTTTGACACTGAAGCTTTCTTT. Protein sequence: CSARVAGFDTEAFF.

The chain recombines TRBV24-1 with TRBJ1-5, with TRBD1 matching over 8 bases. This CDR3 contains 15 residues. The germline V gene has CDR1 KGHDR and CDR2 SFDVKD. Germline trimming cut 4 bases from V and 7 bases from J; bases unmatched to any gene: 8. In nucleotides, the CDR3 is TGTGCCACCAGTGAAAAGGACAGGGCGTTCCAGCCCCAGCATTTT. Translation: CATSEKDRAFQPQHF.

This clonotype was found many times. This rearrangement joins TRBV7-2 to TRBJ1-6; 10 bases match TRBD1. The V segment lost 6 bases and the J segment 4 bases; nucleotides outside the gene matches: 3. Germline V gene sequence: CDR1 SGHTA, CDR2 FQGNSA. The CDR3 has 15 amino acids. CDR3 DNA: TGTGCCAGCAGACTGGGACAGGGGTATAATTCACCCCTCCACTTT. Protein product: CASRLGQGYNSPLHF.

In its sample, this clonotype was seen many times. The rearrangement joins TRBV7-2 to TRBJ2-1, with D tentatively TRBD2 (5 bases). Trimming stripped 1 base from V and 0 bases from J, with 13 bases between. Germline-derived CDR1 and CDR2 are SGHTA and FQGNSA. This CDR3 is built from 17 residues. Here the CDR3 reads CASSLGSLASSYNEQFF. CDR3 coding DNA: TGTGCCAGCAGCTTAGGATCCCTAGCTAGCTCCTACAATGAGCAGTTCTTC. The full variable domain, completed using reference TRBV7-2 and TRBJ2-1, is GAGVSQSPSNKVTEKGKDVELRCDPISGHTALYWYRQSLGQGLEFLIYFQGNSAPDKSGLPSDRFSAERTGGSVSTLTIQRTQQEDSAVYLCASSLGSLASSYNEQFFGPGTRLTVL.

This clonotype was observed many times. The J gene is TRBJ2-3, the V gene TRBV4-1; TRBD2 matches 9 bases. The CDR3 length is 15 residues. After removal of 0 bases from V and 3 bases from J, the junction contained 1 base not matched to a gene. Germline CDR1 MGHRA, CDR2 YSYEKL. CDR3 sequence: CASSQDLAGTDTQYF. Written as DNA, the CDR3 is TGCGCCAGCAGCCAAGATCTAGCGGGAACAGATACGCAGTATTTT.

V and J are TRBV7-2 and TRBJ2-1; D is ambiguous. Germline values: CDR1 SGHTA, CDR2 FQGNSA. V gave up 5 bases and J gave up 7 bases, with 18 bases separating them. The CDR3 has 15 residues. This CDR3 reads CASSPSAPGRNEQFF. The CDR3 nucleotides are TGTGCCAGCAGCCCCAGCGCCCCCGGAAGGAATGAGCAGTTCTTC.

The chain is built from TRBV24-1 and TRBJ1-5; D may be TRBD1 (5 bases). Germline values: CDR1 KGHDR, CDR2 SFDVKD. Trimming removed 4 bases from V and 0 bases from J, with 9 bases in between. The CDR3 sequence is 15 residues long. CDR3 sequence: CATSEGDGSNQPQHF. The CDR3 region has the DNA TGTGCCACCAGTGAAGGGGACGGTAGCAATCAGCCCCAGCATTTT.